A selection of T cell receptor beta chains follows, all from one sample in a study of beta chain features in type 1 diabetes. Libraries were prepared by immunoSEQ multiplex PCR; TCRdb keeps only in-frame clonotypes and omits some of them. The sample lists roughly 350,000 clones, 11% occurring once. The material sequenced was naive CD4+ T cells from blood. These TCRs come from a woman younger than 45 in good health. Both conserved end residues are part of each CDR3. The D gene is left open where the match is weak. The listing skips clone size in some rows; elsewhere it reads once, few, many or a size class.

clone size	V gene	J gene	D gene	CDR3 protein	CDR3 DNA
few	TRBV5-1	TRBJ1-1	TRBD1	CASSVIQWTGTGFGNTEAFF	TGCGCCAGCAGCGTAATCCAGTGGACCGGGACAGGGTTCGGGAACACTGAAGCTTTCTTT
NA	TRBV23-1	TRBJ1-3	NA	CASSQEICISGNTIYF	TGCGCCAGCAGCCAAGAGATCTGCATCTCTGGAAACACCATATATTTT
NA	TRBV7-6	TRBJ2-5	NA	CASSLELQTQYF	TGTGCCAGCAGCTTAGAACTACAGACCCAGTACTTC
NA	TRBV5-1	TRBJ1-2	NA	CASSLGEGARYTF	TGCGCCAGCAGCTTGGGAGAAGGGGCTCGCTACACCTTC
few	TRBV19	TRBJ2-1	NA	CASSSPLAEQFF	TGTGCCAGTAGTAGCCCCCTGGCTGAGCAGTTCTTC
NA	TRBV7-3	TRBJ2-6	NA	CASSLAEYSGANVLTF	TGTGCCAGCAGCTTGGCGGAGTACTCTGGGGCCAACGTCCTGACTTTC
NA	TRBV18	TRBJ2-1	TRBD2	CASSLLAELSYNEQFF	TGTGCCAGCTCACTACTAGCGGAACTCTCCTACAATGAGCAGTTCTTC
few	TRBV30	TRBJ2-3	NA	CAWSKSGTDTQYF	TGTGCCTGGAGTAAAAGCGGCACAGATACGCAGTATTTT
few	TRBV5-1	TRBJ2-7	NA	CASSFTHSSSYEQYF	TGCGCCAGCAGCTTTACTCACTCGAGCTCCTACGAGCAGTACTTC
few	TRBV21-1	TRBJ2-7	NA	CASNHPRDRHYEQYF	TGTGCCAGCAACCACCCGCGGGACAGACACTACGAGCAGTACTTC
NA	TRBV4-3	TRBJ2-2	TRBD2	CASSQDVGGPIGELFF	TGCGCCAGCAGCCAAGACGTGGGAGGGCCTATCGGGGAGCTGTTTTTT
NA	TRBV27	TRBJ2-2	TRBD2	CASSLPGLAGGKGELFF	TGTGCCAGCAGTTTGCCGGGACTAGCGGGAGGCAAGGGGGAGCTGTTTTTT
NA	TRBV11-2	TRBJ2-7	TRBD1	CASSPDRGLYEQYF	TGTGCCAGCAGCCCAGACAGGGGGCTCTACGAGCAGTACTTC
NA	TRBV5-1	TRBJ2-3	TRBD2	CASSLSGLAGTDTQYF	TGCGCCAGCAGCTTATCGGGACTAGCGGGGACAGATACGCAGTATTTT
few	TRBV19	TRBJ2-1	TRBD1	CASSGTGLTRNNEQFF	TGTGCCAGTAGTGGGACAGGGCTGACGCGTAACAATGAGCAGTTCTTC
few	TRBV6-4	TRBJ2-3	TRBD2	CARVIGTRVTDTQYF	TGTGCCAGAGTAATAGGGACTAGAGTCACAGATACGCAGTATTTT
NA	TRBV6-4	TRBJ2-1	TRBD2	CASSDNSGSVEQFF	TGTGCCAGCAGTGACAATAGCGGGAGTGTCGAGCAGTTCTTC
few	TRBV30	TRBJ2-1	TRBD2	CAWSKGASGYNEQFF	TGTGCCTGGAGTAAAGGGGCTAGCGGATACAATGAGCAGTTCTTC
NA	TRBV29-1	TRBJ1-1	NA	CSVEDTARGGTEAFF	TGCAGCGTTGAAGATACGGCCAGGGGAGGGACTGAAGCTTTCTTT
NA	TRBV10-2	TRBJ1-2	NA	CASSVVQNYGYTF	TGCGCCAGCAGTGTAGTACAGAACTATGGCTACACCTTC
few	TRBV6-6	TRBJ2-7	TRBD1	CASTLGQPLSYEQYF	TGTGCCAGCACCTTGGGACAGCCCCTCTCCTACGAGCAGTACTTC
NA	TRBV29-1	TRBJ2-7	TRBD2	CSVSGLAFSYEQYF	TGCAGCGTTTCGGGACTAGCGTTCTCCTACGAGCAGTACTTC
NA	TRBV29-1	TRBJ2-1	TRBD1	CSVGQPYNEQFF	TGCAGCGTGGGACAGCCCTACAATGAGCAGTTCTTC
NA	TRBV9	TRBJ2-3	NA	CASSERGLWTQEPDTQYF	TGTGCCAGCAGCGAGAGGGGACTTTGGACGCAAGAGCCAGATACGCAGTATTTT
NA	TRBV18	TRBJ2-7	TRBD2	CASFPDAGGYEQYF	TGTGCCAGCTTCCCCGACGCGGGAGGATACGAGCAGTACTTC
NA	TRBV20-1	TRBJ2-7	NA	CSARTTYEQYF	TGCAGTGCCAGGACTACCTACGAGCAGTACTTC
NA	TRBV7-3	TRBJ2-3	TRBD2	CASSLASGPDTQYF	TGTGCCAGCAGCTTAGCTAGCGGACCAGATACGCAGTATTTT
NA	TRBV11-2	TRBJ1-2	TRBD1	CASSPDRVDYGYTF	TGTGCCAGCAGCCCCGACAGGGTGGACTATGGCTACACCTTC
NA	TRBV5-1	TRBJ1-4	NA	CASSLDYRGAGKLFF	TGCGCCAGCAGCTTGGATTATCGGGGGGCTGGAAAACTGTTTTTT
NA	TRBV6-5	TRBJ2-7	NA	CASRGSLGYEQYF	TGTGCCAGCAGGGGCAGTCTCGGCTACGAGCAGTACTTC
NA	TRBV6-5	TRBJ1-3	NA	CASSYGGKAGNTIYF	TGTGCCAGCAGTTATGGAGGGAAGGCTGGAAACACCATATATTTT
few	TRBV5-4	TRBJ2-1	TRBD2	CASSLTSGPYNEQFF	TGTGCCAGCAGCTTGACTAGCGGCCCTTACAATGAGCAGTTCTTC
NA	TRBV4-2	TRBJ2-2	NA	CASSQESGRNTGELFF	TGTGCCAGCAGCCAGGAAAGCGGGCGAAACACCGGGGAGCTGTTTTTT
few	TRBV28	TRBJ1-5	TRBD1	CASSLGQERQPQHF	TGTGCCAGCAGTCTCGGACAGGAGAGACAGCCCCAGCATTTT
NA	TRBV25-1	TRBJ2-3	NA	CASSVLRGASTDTQYF	TGTGCCAGCAGTGTGTTGCGCGGGGCAAGCACAGATACGCAGTATTTT
NA	TRBV30	TRBJ1-5	NA	CAWSPGLHSNQPQHF	TGTGCCTGGAGCCCCGGACTCCATAGCAATCAGCCCCAGCATTTT
few	TRBV19	TRBJ1-1	NA	CASTPTEGWTEAFF	TGTGCCAGTACCCCAACCGAGGGTTGGACTGAAGCTTTCTTT
few	TRBV30	TRBJ1-5	NA	CAWSVLTGNNQPQHF	TGTGCCTGGAGTGTACTAACAGGGAATAATCAGCCCCAGCATTTT
few	TRBV7-9	TRBJ2-3	NA	CASSEGLGDTDTQYF	TGTGCCAGCAGCGAAGGTCTAGGGGACACAGATACGCAGTATTTT
few	TRBV6-5	TRBJ2-1	TRBD2	CASSYEGLAGGRQFF	TGTGCCAGCAGTTACGAGGGACTAGCCGGCGGCAGGCAGTTCTTC
few	TRBV30	TRBJ2-7	TRBD1	CAWSARDRLYEQYF	TGTGCCTGGAGTGCCCGGGACAGGCTCTACGAGCAGTACTTC
few	TRBV28	TRBJ2-5	TRBD2	CASTHASGREETQYF	TGTGCCAGCACCCACGCTAGCGGGAGGGAGGAGACCCAGTACTTC
NA	TRBV14	TRBJ2-5	NA	CASSQDRTEIGETQYF	TGTGCCAGCAGCCAAGATCGAACAGAGATAGGAGAGACCCAGTACTTC
NA	TRBV11-2	TRBJ2-3	NA	CASSPLMRDTQYF	TGTGCCAGCAGCCCTCTGATGAGGGATACGCAGTATTTT
NA	TRBV28	TRBJ2-7	TRBD1	CASSSPGQITYEQYF	TGTGCCAGCAGTTCACCGGGACAGATCACCTACGAGCAGTACTTC
NA	TRBV5-6	TRBJ2-7	TRBD1	CASSPIQGAYEQYF	TGTGCCAGCAGCCCCATACAGGGGGCCTACGAGCAGTACTTC
few	TRBV4-3	TRBJ2-3	TRBD2	CASSQKIAGGVLADTQYF	TGCGCCAGCAGCCAAAAGATAGCGGGAGGAGTTTTGGCCGATACGCAGTATTTT
NA	TRBV9	TRBJ2-5	TRBD2	CASSATGLRTSGSGETQYF	TGTGCCAGCAGCGCGACAGGGCTCAGGACTAGCGGGAGCGGGGAGACCCAGTACTTC
few	TRBV7-9	TRBJ2-1	NA	CASSRNPSDRSYNEQFF	TGTGCCAGCAGCCGCAACCCTAGCGATCGCTCCTACAATGAGCAGTTCTTC
NA	TRBV5-1	TRBJ1-4	NA	CASSLGQGGEKLFF	TGCGCCAGCAGCTTAGGGCAGGGCGGCGAAAAACTGTTTTTT
NA	TRBV27	TRBJ2-4	NA	CASGLGKNIQYF	TGTGCCAGCGGACTGGGCAAAAACATTCAGTACTTC
NA	TRBV6-1	TRBJ2-4	NA	CASTSSAGAKNIQYF	TGTGCCAGCACCTCCTCAGCGGGAGCCAAAAACATTCAGTACTTC
few	TRBV30	TRBJ1-1	NA	CAWTGTADPGAFF	TGTGCCTGGACTGGGACTGCGGACCCCGGAGCTTTCTTT
NA	TRBV2	TRBJ2-7	TRBD1	CASSGQGVGEQYF	TGTGCCAGCAGTGGGCAGGGGGTTGGGGAGCAGTACTTC
few	TRBV4-3	TRBJ2-6	TRBD1	CASSQDRDSFPGGANVLTF	TGCGCCAGCAGCCAAGATAGGGACAGCTTCCCGGGGGGGGCCAACGTCCTGACTTTC
few	TRBV30	TRBJ1-5	TRBD1	CACSTGTGVFYSNQPQHF	TGTGCCTGTAGTACCGGGACAGGGGTCTTCTATAGCAATCAGCCCCAGCATTTT
NA	TRBV7-3	TRBJ2-4	TRBD1	CASSRGQGLAKNIQYF	TGTGCCAGCAGCCGAGGACAGGGGCTAGCCAAAAACATTCAGTACTTC
NA	TRBV5-6	TRBJ2-1	NA	CASSLVRGSSYNEQFF	TGTGCCAGCAGCTTGGTTCGGGGTAGCTCCTACAATGAGCAGTTCTTC
NA	TRBV5-1	TRBJ2-7	NA	CASSKTAFSYEQYF	TGCGCCAGCAGCAAGACAGCGTTCTCCTACGAGCAGTACTTC